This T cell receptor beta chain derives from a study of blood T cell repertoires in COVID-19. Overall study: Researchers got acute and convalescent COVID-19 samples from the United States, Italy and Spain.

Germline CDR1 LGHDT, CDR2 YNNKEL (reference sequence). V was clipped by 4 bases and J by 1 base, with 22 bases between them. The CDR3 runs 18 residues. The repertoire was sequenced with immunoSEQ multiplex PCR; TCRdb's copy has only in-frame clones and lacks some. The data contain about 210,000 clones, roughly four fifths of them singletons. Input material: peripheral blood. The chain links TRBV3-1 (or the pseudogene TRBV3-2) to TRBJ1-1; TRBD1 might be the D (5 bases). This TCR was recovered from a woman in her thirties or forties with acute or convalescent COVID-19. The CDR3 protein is CASSRFGDSRSQNTEAFF. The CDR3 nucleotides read TGTGCCAGCAGCCGGTTTGGAGACAGCCGATCTCAGAACACTGAAGCTTTCTTT.